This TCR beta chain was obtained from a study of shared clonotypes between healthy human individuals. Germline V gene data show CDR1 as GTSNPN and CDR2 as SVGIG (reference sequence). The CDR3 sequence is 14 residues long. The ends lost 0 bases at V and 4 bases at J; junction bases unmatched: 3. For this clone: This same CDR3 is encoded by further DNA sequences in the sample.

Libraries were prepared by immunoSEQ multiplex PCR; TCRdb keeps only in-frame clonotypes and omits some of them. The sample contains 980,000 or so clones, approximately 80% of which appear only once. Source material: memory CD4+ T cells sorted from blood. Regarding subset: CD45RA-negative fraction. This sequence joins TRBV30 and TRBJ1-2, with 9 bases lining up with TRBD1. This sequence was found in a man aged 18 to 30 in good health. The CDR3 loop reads CAWSVQGAGYGYTF. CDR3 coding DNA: TGTGCCTGGAGTGTACAGGGGGCGGGCTATGGCTACACCTTC.